This is a list of T cell receptor beta chains from one sample in a study of cytomegalovirus exposure and HLA in healthy donors. Assay: immunoSEQ multiplex PCR; the TCRdb copy retains only in-frame clones and omits some. The table includes about 140,000 clones, approximately 70% detected once. The specimen was PBMCs. Source of these receptors: a woman in her sixties or seventies in good health and CMV-seronegative. Each CDR3 is given with its conserved first and last residue. The D gene is left open where the match is weak. Clone sizes are given selectively: once, few, many, or a class where the clone is expanded.

j_gene	d_gene	abundance	v_gene	CDR3aa	CDR3nt
TRBJ2-5	TRBD2	.	TRBV9	CASSVLSGGFGETQYF	TGTGCCAGCAGCGTACTTAGCGGGGGATTTGGGGAGACCCAGTACTTC
TRBJ2-7	TRBD2	once	TRBV6-5	CASSYAGFMRGAEQYF	TGTGCCAGCAGTTACGCAGGGTTCATGCGGGGGGCTGAGCAGTACTTC
TRBJ2-7	.	few	TRBV5-4	CASSPGSGAGYEQYF	TGTGCCAGCAGCCCTGGGTCTGGGGCTGGGTACGAGCAGTACTTC
TRBJ2-1	TRBD2	.	TRBV6-5	CASSRTGLAVNEQFF	TGTGCCAGCAGTCGGACGGGACTAGCGGTTAATGAGCAGTTCTTC
TRBJ2-7	TRBD2	.	TRBV5-5	CASSGGLAGGGYEQYF	TGTGCCAGCAGCGGGGGACTAGCGGGAGGAGGGTACGAGCAGTACTTC
TRBJ2-7	TRBD1	.	TRBV5-1	CASSLARQGAGSEQYF	TGCGCCAGCAGCTTGGCCAGACAGGGGGCGGGGAGCGAGCAGTACTTC
TRBJ1-1	.	.	TRBV29-1	CSVFGTGGMNTEAFF	TGCAGCGTGTTCGGGACGGGAGGGATGAACACTGAAGCTTTCTTT
TRBJ2-7	.	few	TRBV5-8	CASSFGGVTRVQYF	TGTGCCAGCAGCTTTGGAGGGGTGACGAGGGTGCAGTACTTC
TRBJ2-3	.	.	TRBV27	CASSFLVSGGTDTQYF	TGTGCCAGCAGTTTCTTGGTTAGTGGTGGCACAGATACGCAGTATTTT
TRBJ1-1	.	.	TRBV5-1	CASSFAADRNTEAFF	TGCGCCAGCAGCTTCGCGGCGGACAGAAACACTGAAGCTTTCTTT
TRBJ2-1	TRBD2	.	TRBV7-6	CASSLRTSGLFF	TGTGCCAGCAGCTTAAGGACTAGCGGTTTGTTCTTC
TRBJ2-3	TRBD2	few	TRBV11-2	CASSFSGGLTDTQYF	TGTGCCAGCAGCTTCAGCGGGGGCCTCACAGATACGCAGTATTTT
TRBJ2-3	TRBD2	.	TRBV7-3	CASSPTSGGVDTQYF	TGTGCCAGCAGCCCGACTAGCGGGGGGGTAGATACGCAGTATTTT
TRBJ2-3	TRBD2	.	TRBV4-3	CASSQDWVVAGRTDTQYF	TGCGCCAGCAGCCAAGATTGGGTGGTAGCGGGGCGGACAGATACGCAGTATTTT
TRBJ2-7	TRBD2	.	TRBV9	CASSPRDYSYEQYF	TGTGCCAGCAGCCCCCGGGACTATTCCTACGAGCAGTACTTC
TRBJ2-2	TRBD2	.	TRBV9	CASSSGLGGSLTGELFF	TGTGCCAGCAGCTCCGGCCTCGGCGGGAGTTTAACCGGGGAGCTGTTTTTT
TRBJ2-1	.	once	TRBV9	CASSATDNGGYNEQFF	TGTGCCAGCAGCGCCACGGACAATGGGGGGTACAATGAGCAGTTCTTC
TRBJ2-1	.	.	TRBV27	CASSGAGARAYNEQFF	TGTGCCAGCAGTGGGGCAGGGGCCCGAGCCTACAATGAGCAGTTCTTC
TRBJ1-3	.	.	TRBV19	CASRTVDAGNTIYF	TGTGCCAGTAGGACAGTTGACGCTGGAAACACCATATATTTT
TRBJ2-3	.	.	TRBV7-2	CASSFLGGPADTQYF	TGTGCCAGCAGCTTTTTGGGGGGGCCAGCAGATACGCAGTATTTT
TRBJ2-1	.	.	TRBV7-9	CASSLTRTASVEQFF	TGTGCCAGCAGCTTAACAAGGACAGCCAGTGTTGAGCAGTTCTTC
TRBJ2-1	TRBD2	few	TRBV27	CASRLSGRAFLDEQFF	TGTGCCAGCAGACTCAGCGGGAGGGCCTTCCTCGATGAGCAGTTCTTC
TRBJ1-4	.	.	TRBV19	CASTPRRGTTATNEKLFF	TGTGCCAGTACCCCAAGGAGGGGAACAACGGCAACTAATGAAAAACTGTTTTTT
TRBJ1-1	.	.	TRBV28	CASSLWGRGTEAFF	TGTGCCAGCAGTTTATGGGGCAGGGGCACTGAAGCTTTCTTT
TRBJ2-4	.	.	TRBV28	CASSFGTLKNIQYF	TGTGCCAGCAGCTTCGGGACTCTTAAAAACATTCAGTACTTC
TRBJ1-5	.	.	TRBV27	CASSYSLLDQPQHF	TGTGCCAGCAGTTACAGCCTACTTGATCAGCCCCAGCATTTT
TRBJ2-7	TRBD1	.	TRBV6-1	CASSVWTGRNYEQYF	TGTGCCAGCAGTGTCTGGACAGGGCGAAACTACGAGCAGTACTTC
TRBJ2-7	TRBD1	.	TRBV5-1	CASSLRTGGYEQYF	TGCGCCAGCAGCTTACGGACAGGGGGCTACGAGCAGTACTTC
TRBJ2-2	.	.	TRBV28	CASSFRSNTGELFF	TGTGCCAGCAGTTTCCGGTCGAACACCGGGGAGCTGTTTTTT
TRBJ2-3	TRBD1	.	TRBV5-8	CASSSWTGRDTQYF	TGTGCCAGCAGCTCCTGGACAGGGCGGGATACGCAGTATTTT
TRBJ1-5	.	.	TRBV6-1	CASSDRGNQPQHF	TGTGCCAGCAGTGACAGGGGAAATCAGCCCCAGCATTTT
TRBJ1-1	.	.	TRBV10-3	CAIRQQNTEAFF	TGTGCCATTCGACAGCAAAACACTGAAGCTTTCTTT
TRBJ2-7	.	.	TRBV7-2	CASSLEVVAAIYEQYF	TGTGCCAGCAGCTTAGAAGTCGTGGCAGCGATCTACGAGCAGTACTTC
TRBJ1-1	.	few	TRBV29-1	CSVARSVGTEAFF	TGCAGCGTTGCCCGAAGCGTCGGTACTGAAGCTTTCTTT
TRBJ2-7	.	.	TRBV5-1	CASSLARGYEQYF	TGCGCCAGCAGCTTGGCTAGAGGCTACGAGCAGTACTTC
TRBJ1-4	.	once	TRBV13	CASSLGVSGVREKLFF	TGTGCCAGCAGCTTAGGGGTTTCGGGGGTACGGGAAAAACTGTTTTTT
TRBJ2-7	TRBD2	few	TRBV5-4	CASSALAAPREQYF	TGTGCCAGCAGCGCGCTAGCGGCCCCCCGGGAGCAGTACTTC
TRBJ2-7	.	few	TRBV27	CASGRFGYEQYF	TGTGCCAGCGGGAGGTTTGGTTACGAGCAGTACTTC
TRBJ2-1	TRBD2	.	TRBV29-1	CSVAPTSGRGNEQFF	TGCAGCGTCGCTCCGACTAGCGGGAGGGGGAATGAGCAGTTCTTC
TRBJ1-1	TRBD1	few	TRBV10-2	CASGTGGLTEAFF	TGCGCCAGCGGGACAGGGGGCCTCACTGAAGCTTTCTTT
TRBJ1-6	.	.	TRBV5-6	CASSLGRAGAYNSPLHF	TGTGCCAGCAGCTTGGGGCGGGCAGGGGCCTATAATTCACCCCTCCACTTT
TRBJ2-4	TRBD2	.	TRBV19	CASSIGEGKNIQYF	TGTGCCAGTAGTATAGGGGAGGGGAAAAACATTCAGTACTTC
TRBJ2-5	.	.	TRBV25-1	CASSELVQETQYF	TGTGCCAGCAGTGAATTAGTGCAAGAGACCCAGTACTTC
TRBJ2-1	TRBD2	.	TRBV4-3	CASSQDTSGASYNEQFF	TGCGCCAGCAGCCAAGATACTAGCGGGGCTTCCTACAATGAGCAGTTCTTC
TRBJ1-1	TRBD1	.	TRBV7-9	CASSSSMWGRGKGNTEAFF	TGTGCCAGCAGCTCATCGATGTGGGGCAGGGGGAAGGGGAACACTGAAGCTTTCTTT
TRBJ1-1	.	.	TRBV29-1	CSGRANTEAFF	TGCAGCGGCAGGGCGAACACTGAAGCTTTCTTT